This is a list of T cell receptor beta chains from one sample in a study of cytomegalovirus exposure and HLA in healthy donors. The protocol was immunoSEQ multiplex PCR, while the TCRdb copy is restricted to in-frame clones and leaves out a portion. The data show 110,000 to 150,000 clones, nearly 80% seen once. The sample was PBMCs. Receptors were obtained from a woman aged 25 to 45 in good health and CMV-seronegative. Each CDR3 is given with its conserved first and last residue. The order of the fields is V gene, J gene, D gene, clone size, CDR3 DNA, CDR3 protein. D genes are given only for firm matches. Clone size appears in some rows only: once, few, many, or a class for an expanded clone.

V: TRBV19
J: TRBJ2-2
D: -
size: -
DNA: TGTGCCAGTAGTTCCCGCGGCGGCACCGGGGAGCTGTTTTTT
CDR3: CASSSRGGTGELFF

V: TRBV7-2
J: TRBJ2-2
D: -
size: -
DNA: TGTGCCAGCAGCTTAACGCGAACCGGGGAGCTGTTTTTT
CDR3: CASSLTRTGELFF

V: TRBV2
J: TRBJ1-3
D: TRBD1
size: -
DNA: TGTGCCAGCGGGGGACAGGGAGACTCTGGAAACACCATATATTTT
CDR3: CASGGQGDSGNTIYF

V: TRBV9
J: TRBJ1-1
D: -
size: -
DNA: TGTGCCAGCAGCCCGGGAGGGAACACTGAAGCTTTCTTT
CDR3: CASSPGGNTEAFF

V: TRBV10-3
J: TRBJ2-5
D: -
size: once
DNA: TGTGCCATCGGTAGCTGGGAGACCCAGTACTTC
CDR3: CAIGSWETQYF

V: TRBV7-3
J: TRBJ2-1
D: -
size: few
DNA: TGTGCCAGCAGCTTACCCGGTAGCGGAGCTTACAATGAGCAGTTCTTC
CDR3: CASSLPGSGAYNEQFF

V: TRBV7-6
J: TRBJ2-1
D: -
size: -
DNA: TGTGCCAGCAGCTCAGGGGAAGTTAGGCAGTTCTTC
CDR3: CASSSGEVRQFF

V: TRBV9
J: TRBJ2-2
D: TRBD1
size: -
DNA: TGTGCCAGCAGCGCGGACAGGGTCACCGGGGAGCTGTTTTTT
CDR3: CASSADRVTGELFF

V: TRBV2
J: TRBJ1-1
D: -
size: -
DNA: TGTGCCAGCAGAGGGCAGGGGACCACTGAAGCTTTCTTT
CDR3: CASRGQGTTEAFF

V: TRBV6-5
J: TRBJ1-4
D: TRBD1
size: -
DNA: TGTGCCAGCAAACAGGGGCCGGCGGTCGATGAAAAACTGTTTTTT
CDR3: CASKQGPAVDEKLFF

V: TRBV9
J: TRBJ1-6
D: TRBD1
size: once
DNA: TGTGCCAGCAGCACGACAGGGGAACGTTCACCCCTCCACTTT
CDR3: CASSTTGERSPLHF

V: TRBV19
J: TRBJ1-1
D: TRBD1
size: -
DNA: TGTGCCAGTAGTCTAATGGGTACGGACAGGGAAGCTTTCTTT
CDR3: CASSLMGTDREAFF

V: TRBV5-1
J: TRBJ2-5
D: -
size: -
DNA: TGCGCCAGCAGCGCGGGGTCGTGGCAAGAGACCCAGTACTTC
CDR3: CASSAGSWQETQYF

V: TRBV5-8
J: TRBJ1-4
D: -
size: -
DNA: TGTGCCAGCAGCTTGGGGGGAGCCACTAATGAAAAACTGTTTTTT
CDR3: CASSLGGATNEKLFF

V: TRBV19
J: TRBJ1-2
D: TRBD1
size: once
DNA: TGTGCCAGTAGTATGGGACAGGGCTATGGCTACACCTTC
CDR3: CASSMGQGYGYTF

V: TRBV6-1
J: TRBJ1-3
D: TRBD1
size: -
DNA: TGTGCCAGCAGTGAACGGACAGGGTCTATTTCTGGAAACACCATATATTTT
CDR3: CASSERTGSISGNTIYF

V: TRBV28
J: TRBJ2-7
D: -
size: -
DNA: TGTGCCAGCAGTCCTAGCTCCTACGAGCAGTACTTC
CDR3: CASSPSSYEQYF

V: TRBV15
J: TRBJ1-5
D: -
size: -
DNA: TGTGCCACCAGCATTGAGGGTAGCAATCAGCCCCAGCATTTT
CDR3: CATSIEGSNQPQHF

V: TRBV7-2
J: TRBJ2-1
D: -
size: -
DNA: TGTGCCAGCAGCTTCAGTGGGAGCAGCACCTACAATGAGCAGTTCTTC
CDR3: CASSFSGSSTYNEQFF

V: TRBV7-3
J: TRBJ2-7
D: TRBD1
size: -
DNA: TGTGCCAGCAGCACTAACAGGGGGCTCTCCTACGAGCAGTACTTC
CDR3: CASSTNRGLSYEQYF

V: TRBV6-5
J: TRBJ1-2
D: -
size: once
DNA: TGTGCCAGCAGTTTCGGGGGGGGCGGCTACACCTTC
CDR3: CASSFGGGGYTF

V: TRBV4-1
J: TRBJ1-5
D: TRBD1
size: -
DNA: TGCGCCAGCAGCCAAGGCACACAGGGGTGGGGCGATCAGCCCCAGCATTTT
CDR3: CASSQGTQGWGDQPQHF

V: TRBV30
J: TRBJ2-1
D: TRBD2
size: -
DNA: TGTGCCTGGAGTTTTCCCCCCGGACTAGCGAAAATCTACAATGAGCAGTTCTTC
CDR3: CAWSFPPGLAKIYNEQFF

V: TRBV19
J: TRBJ2-7
D: TRBD1
size: -
DNA: TGTGCCAGTAGACAACCGGGACAGGGGGCGGACGAGCAGTACTTC
CDR3: CASRQPGQGADEQYF

V: TRBV4-2
J: TRBJ1-6
D: -
size: -
DNA: TGTGCCAGCAGCCGATCACAGGGAGGGAGTTCACCCCTCCACTTT
CDR3: CASSRSQGGSSPLHF

V: TRBV5-1
J: TRBJ1-2
D: TRBD1
size: -
DNA: TGCGCCAGCAGACCACGACAGGGTCAGGACTATGGCTACACCTTC
CDR3: CASRPRQGQDYGYTF

V: TRBV30
J: TRBJ2-1
D: -
size: once
DNA: TGTGCCTGGAGTAGACAGAAGCACAATGAGCAGTTCTTC
CDR3: CAWSRQKHNEQFF

V: TRBV7-6
J: TRBJ1-1
D: -
size: -
DNA: TGTGCCAGCAGCCCTTCCTACAAAGGGGACACTGAAGCTTTCTTT
CDR3: CASSPSYKGDTEAFF

V: TRBV19
J: TRBJ2-1
D: -
size: -
DNA: TGTGCCAGTAAAAGGGACTGGACTTTCAATGAGCAGTTCTTC
CDR3: CASKRDWTFNEQFF

V: TRBV7-3
J: TRBJ1-6
D: -
size: -
DNA: TGTGCCAGCAGCACCCAGGCCGCTGTGGTGGTAAATTCACCCCTCCACTTT
CDR3: CASSTQAAVVVNSPLHF

V: TRBV2
J: TRBJ2-3
D: -
size: -
DNA: TGTGCCAGCATCCTAGCTAGGACAGATACGCAGTATTTT
CDR3: CASILARTDTQYF

V: TRBV5-5
J: TRBJ2-3
D: TRBD2
size: -
DNA: TGTGCCAGCAGCTTCCAGCGGGGTGCAGATACGCAGTATTTT
CDR3: CASSFQRGADTQYF

V: TRBV18
J: TRBJ1-1
D: TRBD1
size: -
DNA: TGTGCCAGCTCTGTCCCGGGACAGGGGATGAACACTGAAGCTTTCTTT
CDR3: CASSVPGQGMNTEAFF

V: TRBV21-1
J: TRBJ1-5
D: -
size: -
DNA: TGTGCCAGCAGCTCCCCAGATCAGCCCCAGCATTTT
CDR3: CASSSPDQPQHF

V: TRBV7-2
J: TRBJ1-1
D: -
size: -
DNA: TGTGCCAGCAGCTTAGTAGTAGCCAGCAAAACTGAAGCTTTCTTT
CDR3: CASSLVVASKTEAFF

V: TRBV2
J: TRBJ1-2
D: -
size: -
DNA: TGTGCCAGCGGGGAGAACAACTATGGCTACACCTTC
CDR3: CASGENNYGYTF

V: TRBV7-6
J: TRBJ1-1
D: TRBD1
size: -
DNA: TGTGCCAGCAGCTTAGCGAAGGACAGGGCGAACACTGAAGCTTTCTTT
CDR3: CASSLAKDRANTEAFF

V: TRBV5-6
J: TRBJ2-7
D: TRBD2
size: -
DNA: TGTGCCAGCAGCTTGCGGGAGGTTAGGTTCGAGCAGTACTTC
CDR3: CASSLREVRFEQYF

V: TRBV2
J: TRBJ1-1
D: TRBD1
size: few
DNA: TGTGCCAGCACTCAGACAGGGACGAACACTGAAGCTTTCTTT
CDR3: CASTQTGTNTEAFF

V: TRBV11-2
J: TRBJ1-1
D: -
size: few
DNA: TGTGCCAGCAGCTTATTGGGCCCGAACACTGAAGCTTTCTTT
CDR3: CASSLLGPNTEAFF

V: TRBV2
J: TRBJ2-7
D: -
size: once
DNA: TGTGCCAGCCAACAGGGTTCCTACGAGCAGTACTTC
CDR3: CASQQGSYEQYF

V: TRBV7-6
J: TRBJ1-4
D: -
size: -
DNA: TGTGCCAGCAGCTTAGAAGGGGCCAGATCAACTAATGAAAAACTGTTTTTT
CDR3: CASSLEGARSTNEKLFF

V: TRBV7-2
J: TRBJ1-2
D: TRBD1
size: -
DNA: TGTGCCAGCAGCACAGGGGTTGGTGGCTACACCTTC
CDR3: CASSTGVGGYTF

V: TRBV9
J: TRBJ1-2
D: TRBD1
size: -
DNA: TGTGCCAGCAGCGTAGGGACAGGGCATTCGATATACTATGGCTACACCTTC
CDR3: CASSVGTGHSIYYGYTF

V: TRBV5-1
J: TRBJ2-1
D: TRBD1
size: -
DNA: TGCGCCAGCAGCTTGAACAGGGGGTACAATGAGCAGTTCTTC
CDR3: CASSLNRGYNEQFF

V: TRBV4-3
J: TRBJ2-1
D: -
size: once
DNA: TGCGCCAGCAGCCAAGATCGATTACTAGCTGAGCAGTTCTTC
CDR3: CASSQDRLLAEQFF

V: TRBV11-2
J: TRBJ2-1
D: TRBD2
size: -
DNA: TGTGCCAGCAGTTTAGCGGGGGGGCCGGGCAATGAGCAGTTCTTC
CDR3: CASSLAGGPGNEQFF

V: TRBV6-5
J: TRBJ1-1
D: -
size: -
DNA: TGTGCCAGCAGCCGGGGTTTGTCCATTGGCACTGAAGCTTTCTTT
CDR3: CASSRGLSIGTEAFF

V: TRBV19
J: TRBJ2-3
D: -
size: once
DNA: TGTGCCAGTAGTATTGGGGGCCCTAGGGGCACAGATACGCAGTATTTT
CDR3: CASSIGGPRGTDTQYF

V: TRBV27
J: TRBJ2-7
D: TRBD1
size: few
DNA: TGTGCCAGCAGTTCTCCTGCCCCCAAGCGGACAGGCTACGAGCAGTACTTC
CDR3: CASSSPAPKRTGYEQYF